Following are 8 T cell receptor beta chains from one sample sequenced in a study of blood T cell repertoires in COVID-19 (dated by TCRdb to 2020 to 2022). Library construction relied on the immunoSEQ multiplex PCR assay. The table was pulled from immuneACCESS by TCRdb, which kept in-frame rearrangements only. Such tables lose some clones; where checked, under half of the loss comes from unresolved V genes, and the rest has no known cause. This sample has 250,000 to 350,000 clones in its table, and 80% to 90% of those were observed once. The top ten hold approximately 5% of the sample. The specimen sequenced was PBMCs or T cells enriched from blood (not recorded which). These receptors came from a woman between 25 and 40 years old who had recovered from COVID-19.

Points on this clone: This CDR3 is also generated by other DNA sequences in the sample. This rearrangement joins TRBV7-9 to TRBJ1-2; D unresolved. CDR3 length: 13 residues. Trimming shortened V by 2 bases and J by 3 bases, and 7 bases separated the two germline ends. The germline gives CDR1 SEHNR, CDR2 FQNEAQ (reference sequence). The CDR3 protein is CASSLRVDYGYTF. CDR3 sequence (DNA): TGTGCCAGCAGCTTACGCGTTGACTATGGCTACACCTTC.

The rearrangement joins TRBV3-1 (or the pseudogene TRBV3-2) to TRBJ2-7; maybe TRBD2 (6 bases). The germline V and J ends were trimmed by 0 bases and 6 bases, with 12 bases remaining between them. The V gene's germline CDR1 is LGHDT and CDR2 YNNKEL (reference sequence). The CDR3 spans 14 residues. CDR3 sequence reads: CASSQEGGYSEQYF. The CDR3 DNA sequence: TGTGCCAGCAGCCAAGAGGGGGGATATAGCGAGCAGTACTTC.

The chain has TRBV5-1 and TRBJ2-3, with 7 bases matching TRBD2. The CDR3 contains 16 residues. Unmatched junction bases numbered 5, after V lost 1 base and J lost 0 bases. Germline V gene lookup returns CDR1 SGHRS and CDR2 YFSETQ. CDR3 sequence reads: CASSLSAGVSTDTQYF. CDR3 nucleotides: TGCGCCAGCAGCTTGTCGGCGGGGGTTAGCACAGATACGCAGTATTTT. Combining the CDR3 with reference TRBV5-1 and TRBJ2-3 gives the whole variable domain KAGVTQTPRYLIKTRGQQVTLSCSPISGHRSVSWYQQTPGQGLQFLFEYFSETQRNKGNFPGRFSGRQFSNSRSEMNVSTLELGDSALYLCASSLSAGVSTDTQYFGPGTRLTVL.

The chain employs TRBV7-2 and TRBJ1-5, with TRBD1 matching over 10 bases. V shed 2 bases and J 2 bases; nucleotides not matched to a gene: 6. The CDR3 length is 17 residues. Per germline, CDR1 SGHTA and CDR2 FQGNSA. For the CDR3, the DNA is TGTGCCAGCAGCTTATTTAGGGGGACAGGGGGCAATCAGCCCCAGCATTTT. Encoded protein: CASSLFRGTGGNQPQHF.

The chain employs TRBV5-1 and TRBJ2-2; D is possibly TRBD2 (6 bases). The V gene's germline CDR1 is SGHRS and CDR2 YFSETQ. Between the trimmed V and J ends, which lost 1 base and 8 bases, there was a span of 21 bases. This CDR3 has 17 amino acids. The CDR3, as DNA: TGCGCCAGCAGCTTGATCGACCCATCAGGGAGGAGGGGGGAGCTGTTTTTT. Its protein is CASSLIDPSGRRGELFF.

The gene calls are TRBV18 and TRBJ2-1; 11 positions match TRBD2. Germline loops: CDR1 KGHSH, CDR2 LQKENI. The CDR3 contains 17 residues. Losses at the gene ends were 2 bases for V and 8 bases for J; bases not matched to a gene: 11. The CDR3 nucleotides read TGTGCCAGCTCACCAACCCCTAGCGGGGGGCCGGGCGATGAGCAGTTCTTC. Translated, it gives CASSPTPSGGPGDEQFF.

This chain uses TRBV12-3 or TRBV12-4 with TRBJ2-7; 7 nucleotides line up with TRBD1. With 4 bases clipped from V and 4 bases from J, the junction kept 4 bases outside the gene matches. The CDR3 consists of 13 residues. CDR3 amino acids: CASSSGTVYEQYF. Here the CDR3 DNA reads TGTGCCAGCAGTTCCGGGACAGTTTACGAGCAGTACTTC.

V and J are TRBV4-2 and TRBJ2-3; 9 bases fit TRBD2. With 1 base clipped from V and 6 bases from J, the junction kept 5 bases outside the gene matches. Germline V gene data show CDR1 as LGHNA and CDR2 as YNFKEQ. This CDR3 contains 15 residues. DNA for the CDR3: TGTGCCAGCAGCCAAGTCCCTAGCGGGACCGATACGCAGTATTTT. It codes for CASSQVPSGTDTQYF.